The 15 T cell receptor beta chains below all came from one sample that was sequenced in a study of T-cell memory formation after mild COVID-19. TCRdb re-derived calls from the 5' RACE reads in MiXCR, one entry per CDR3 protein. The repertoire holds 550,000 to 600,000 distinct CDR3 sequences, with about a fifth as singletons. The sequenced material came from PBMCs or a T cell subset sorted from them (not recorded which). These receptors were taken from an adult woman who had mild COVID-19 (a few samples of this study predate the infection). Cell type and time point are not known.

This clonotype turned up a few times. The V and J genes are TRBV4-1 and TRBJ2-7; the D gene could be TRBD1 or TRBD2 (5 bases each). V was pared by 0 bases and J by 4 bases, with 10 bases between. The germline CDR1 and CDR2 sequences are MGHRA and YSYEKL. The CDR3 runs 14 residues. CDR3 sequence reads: CASSQDRDGYEQYF. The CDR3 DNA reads TGCGCCAGCAGCCAAGATCGGGACGGTTACGAGCAGTACTTC.

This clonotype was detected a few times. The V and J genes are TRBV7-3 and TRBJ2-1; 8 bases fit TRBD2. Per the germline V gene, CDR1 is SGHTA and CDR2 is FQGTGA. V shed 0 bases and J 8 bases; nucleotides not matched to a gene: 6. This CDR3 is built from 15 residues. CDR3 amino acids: CASSLTGTRWDEQFF. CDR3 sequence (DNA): TGTGCCAGCAGCTTAACAGGGACTAGGTGGGATGAGCAGTTCTTC. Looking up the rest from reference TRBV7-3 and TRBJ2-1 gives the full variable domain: GAGVSQTPSNKVTEKGKYVELRCDPISGHTALYWYRQSLGQGPEFLIYFQGTGAADDSGLPNDRFFAVRPEGSVSTLKIQRTERGDSAVYLCASSLTGTRWDEQFFGPGTRLTVL.

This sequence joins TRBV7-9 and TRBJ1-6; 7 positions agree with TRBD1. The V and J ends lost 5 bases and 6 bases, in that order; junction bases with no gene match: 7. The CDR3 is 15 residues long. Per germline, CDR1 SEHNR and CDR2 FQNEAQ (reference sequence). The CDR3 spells CASSPRGTANSPLHF. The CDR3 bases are TGTGCCAGCAGCCCCCGTGGGACAGCTAATTCACCCCTCCACTTT.

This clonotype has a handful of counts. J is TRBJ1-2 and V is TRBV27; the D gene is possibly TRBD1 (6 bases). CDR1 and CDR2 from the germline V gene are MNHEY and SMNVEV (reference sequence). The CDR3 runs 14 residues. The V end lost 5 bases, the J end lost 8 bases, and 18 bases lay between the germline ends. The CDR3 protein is CASSPRQALGGYTF. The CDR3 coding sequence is TGTGCCAGCAGTCCACGACAGGCCCTTGGGGGCTACACCTTC.

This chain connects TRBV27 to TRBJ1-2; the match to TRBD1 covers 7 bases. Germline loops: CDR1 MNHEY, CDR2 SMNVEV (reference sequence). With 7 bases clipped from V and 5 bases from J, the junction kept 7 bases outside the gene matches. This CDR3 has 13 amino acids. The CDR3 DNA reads TGTGCCAGCACCGACAGGGAGGGATATGGCTACACCTTC. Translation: CASTDREGYGYTF.

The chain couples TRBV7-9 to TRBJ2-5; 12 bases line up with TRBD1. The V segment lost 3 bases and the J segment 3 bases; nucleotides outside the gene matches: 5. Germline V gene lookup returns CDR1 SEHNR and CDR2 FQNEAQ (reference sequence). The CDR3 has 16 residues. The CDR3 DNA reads TGTGCCAGCAGCTTTTTGGGGACAGGGGGCGAAGAGACCCAGTACTTC. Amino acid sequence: CASSFLGTGGEETQYF.

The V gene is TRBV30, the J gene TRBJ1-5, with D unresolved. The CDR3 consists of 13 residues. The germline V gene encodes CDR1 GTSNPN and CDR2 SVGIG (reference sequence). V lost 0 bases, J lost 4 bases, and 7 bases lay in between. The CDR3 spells CAWSVRGNQPQHF. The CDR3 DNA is TGTGCCTGGAGTGTAAGAGGGAATCAGCCCCAGCATTTT.

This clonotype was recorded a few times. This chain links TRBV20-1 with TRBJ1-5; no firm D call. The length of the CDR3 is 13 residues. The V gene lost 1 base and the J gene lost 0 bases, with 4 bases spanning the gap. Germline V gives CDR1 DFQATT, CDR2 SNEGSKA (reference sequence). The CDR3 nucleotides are TGCAGTGCTAGAGGGAGTAGCAATCAGCCCCAGCATTTT. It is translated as CSARGSSNQPQHF.

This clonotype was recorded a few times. The CDR3 loop is CASSSPGGGGEKLFF. The CDR3, as DNA: TGTGCCAGCAGTTCGCCAGGGGGCGGTGGTGAAAAACTGTTTTTT. The rearrangement uses TRBV27 and TRBJ1-4; 8 positions agree with TRBD1. Germline lookup yields CDR1 MNHEY and CDR2 SMNVEV (reference sequence). V lost 4 bases and J lost 7; bases outside the gene matches: 8. The length of the CDR3 is 15 residues.

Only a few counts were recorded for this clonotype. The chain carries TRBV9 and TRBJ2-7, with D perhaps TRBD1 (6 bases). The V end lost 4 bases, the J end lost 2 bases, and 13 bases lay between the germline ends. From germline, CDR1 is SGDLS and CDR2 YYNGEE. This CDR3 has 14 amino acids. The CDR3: CASSRTQGPYEQYF. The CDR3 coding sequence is TGTGCCAGCAGCCGTACACAGGGACCCTACGAGCAGTACTTC.

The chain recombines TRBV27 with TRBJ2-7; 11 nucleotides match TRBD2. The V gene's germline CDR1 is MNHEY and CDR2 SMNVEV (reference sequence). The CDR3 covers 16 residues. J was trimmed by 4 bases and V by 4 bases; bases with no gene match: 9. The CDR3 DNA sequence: TGTGCCAGCAGTTCCCTCGGACTAGCGGGTACTTACGAGCAGTACTTC. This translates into CASSSLGLAGTYEQYF.

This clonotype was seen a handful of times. CDR3 DNA sequence: TGCGCCAGCAGCTTGGATCAGGGGGCGCGCAATGAGCAGTTCTTC. It yields the protein CASSLDQGARNEQFF. The chain is built from TRBV5-1 and TRBJ2-1; the match to TRBD1 covers 8 bases. The ends lost 0 bases at V and 6 bases at J; junction bases unmatched: 5. This CDR3 has 15 amino acids. CDR1 and CDR2 (germline): SGHRS, YFSETQ. Full variable domain (missing parts from reference TRBV5-1 and TRBJ2-1): KAGVTQTPRYLIKTRGQQVTLSCSPISGHRSVSWYQQTPGQGLQFLFEYFSETQRNKGNFPGRFSGRQFSNSRSEMNVSTLELGDSALYLCASSLDQGARNEQFFGPGTRLTVL.

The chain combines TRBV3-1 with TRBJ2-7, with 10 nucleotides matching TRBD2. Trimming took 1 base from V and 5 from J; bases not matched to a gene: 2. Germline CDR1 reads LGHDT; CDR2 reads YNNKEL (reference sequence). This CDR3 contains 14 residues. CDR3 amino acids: CASSQALAGDEQYF. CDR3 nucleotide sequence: TGTGCCAGCAGCCAAGCCCTAGCGGGAGACGAGCAGTACTTC.

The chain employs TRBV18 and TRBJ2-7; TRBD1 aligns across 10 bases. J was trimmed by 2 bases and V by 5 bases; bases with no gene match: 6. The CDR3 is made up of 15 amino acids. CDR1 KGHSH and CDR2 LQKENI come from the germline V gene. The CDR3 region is CASSATGGETYEQYF. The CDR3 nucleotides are TGTGCCAGCTCAGCGACAGGGGGCGAGACCTACGAGCAGTACTTC.

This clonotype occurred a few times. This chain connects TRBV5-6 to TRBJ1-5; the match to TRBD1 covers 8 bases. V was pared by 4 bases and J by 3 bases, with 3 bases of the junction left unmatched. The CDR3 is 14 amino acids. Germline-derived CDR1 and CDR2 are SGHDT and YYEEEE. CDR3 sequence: CASSLTGVNQPQHF. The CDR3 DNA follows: TGTGCCAGCAGCCTGACAGGGGTCAATCAGCCCCAGCATTTT. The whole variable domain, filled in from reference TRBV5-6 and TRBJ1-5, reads DAGVTQSPTHLIKTRGQQVTLRCSPKSGHDTVSWYQQALGQGPQFIFQYYEEEERQRGNFPDRFSGHQFPNYSSELNVNALLLGDSALYLCASSLTGVNQPQHFGDGTRLSIL.